The 28 T cell receptor beta chains below come from one sample, sequenced in a study of shared clonotypes between healthy human individuals. The naive CD8 fraction comprised CD45RO-negative cells positively selected for CCR7 and excluded terminally differentiated effector memory CD45RA+ cells. Clones were sequenced by immunoSEQ multiplex PCR, and TCRdb holds only the in-frame ones, with some missing. This sample has roughly 2 million clones; approximately 95% occur once, and the top ten carry more than 0.95%. Sample: naive CD8+ T cells sorted from blood. The receptors were sampled from a man younger than 35 in good health.

V is TRBV2 and J is TRBJ2-7; D gene uncertain. The CDR3 has 14 residues. Germline V gene lookup returns CDR1 SNHLY and CDR2 FYNNEI. V was shortened by 4 bases and J by 0 bases, with 10 bases between the two germline ends. The DNA of the CDR3 is TGTGCCAGCAGTGGGGGTGCCTACTCCTACGAGCAGTACTTC. Translating gives CASSGGAYSYEQYF.

This clone came up many times. V usage is TRBV6-1 and J usage is TRBJ2-3, with TRBD2 identical over 8 bases. The V gene's germline CDR1 is MNHNS and CDR2 SASEGT. V lost 2 bases and J lost 3; bases outside the gene matches: 7. The CDR3 spans 16 residues. The CDR3 nucleotides are TGTGCCAGCAGTGAAATACTAGCGGCTAGAACAGATACGCAGTATTTT. This sequence encodes CASSEILAARTDTQYF.

The CDR3 reads CASTLAGETDTQYF. The CDR3 nucleotides are TGTGCCAGCACCCTAGCGGGGGAAACAGATACGCAGTATTTT. The gene calls are TRBV28 and TRBJ2-3; 10 bases are a match to TRBD2. CDR3 size: 14 residues. Germline loops: CDR1 MDHEN, CDR2 SYDVKM. Losses at the gene ends were 7 bases for V and 3 bases for J; bases not matched to a gene: 4.

On this clone: This sample includes further DNA sequences coding for the same CDR3. The V and J genes are TRBV7-8 and TRBJ2-7; no reliable D call. CDR3 size: 14 residues. Germline values: CDR1 SGHVS, CDR2 FQNEAQ. Trimming left V 1 base short and J 0 bases short, with 7 bases between. CDR3 sequence reads: CASSLVGSSYEQYF. The DNA for the CDR3 is TGTGCCAGCAGCTTAGTAGGCAGCTCCTACGAGCAGTACTTC.

The chain recombines TRBV7-9 with TRBJ2-1, with D perhaps matching TRBD1 (5 bases). This CDR3 has 15 amino acids. Germline lookup yields CDR1 SEHNR and CDR2 FQNEAQ (reference sequence). The V end was cut by 7 bases, the J end by 9 bases, with 22 bases between. The chain's CDR3 is CASIPWSQGNGEQFF. CDR3 nucleotide sequence: TGTGCCAGCATCCCGTGGAGTCAGGGTAACGGTGAGCAGTTCTTC.

The CDR3 protein is CSARDSNEQFF. The CDR3 nucleotides read TGCAGTGCCCGGGACTCCAATGAGCAGTTCTTC. This chain links TRBV20-1 with TRBJ2-1; a weak D match, TRBD2 (6 bases). The CDR3 has 11 residues. CDR1 and CDR2 (germline): DFQATT, SNEGSKA (reference sequence). Deletions cut 6 bases from V and 6 bases from J, with 9 bases between.

The gene calls are TRBV4-1 and TRBJ1-1; 7 positions agree with TRBD1. Germline loops: CDR1 MGHRA, CDR2 YSYEKL. The CDR3 runs 14 residues. V trimming: 2 bases; J trimming: 4 bases; junction bases outside the gene matches: 4. CDR3 sequence (DNA): TGCGCCAGCAGCCAACTACAGGGGATCACTGAAGCTTTCTTT. Its protein product is CASSQLQGITEAFF.

The rearrangement uses TRBV7-9 and TRBJ2-2; 9 bases align to TRBD1. Germline V gene lookup returns CDR1 SEHNR and CDR2 FQNEAQ (reference sequence). The CDR3 loop spans 14 amino acids. V gave up 6 bases and J gave up 5 bases; unmatched junction bases: 4. DNA for the CDR3: TGTGCCAGCAGTTGGGACAGGGAAACCGGGGAGCTGTTTTTT. Translation gives CASSWDRETGELFF.

The J gene is TRBJ2-3, the V gene TRBV10-3; D is undetermined. Germline V gene data show CDR1 as ENHRY and CDR2 as SYGVKD. Trimming cost V 2 bases and J 0 bases, with 9 bases left between them. The CDR3 totals 15 residues. CDR3 DNA sequence: TGTGCCATCAGTGAGAAACCCGCCAGCACAGATACGCAGTATTTT. Encoded protein: CAISEKPASTDTQYF.

V gene TRBV6-1 combines with J gene TRBJ2-7; no clear D gene. Germline CDR1 MNHNS, CDR2 SASEGT. This CDR3 spans 13 amino acids. The V end was cut by 9 bases, the J end by 3 bases, with 15 bases between. The DNA for the CDR3 is TGTGCCAGTCTTAGAAGACTGGGCTACGAGCAGTACTTC. Translating gives CASLRRLGYEQYF.

This clone has a handful of counts. The chain links TRBV6-5 to TRBJ1-6, with D possibly matching TRBD1 (6 bases). Germline CDR1 is MNHEY and CDR2 is SVGAGI. Trimming removed 0 bases at V and 10 bases at J, with 13 bases between. This CDR3 has 15 amino acids. The CDR3 is CASSYSDSKGSPLHF. CDR3 in DNA: TGTGCCAGCAGTTACTCGGACAGTAAAGGATCACCCCTCCACTTT.

In its sample, this clone was seen once. The chain is built from TRBV10-3 and TRBJ2-4, with a possible D match to TRBD1 (6 bases). Germline V gene sequence: CDR1 ENHRY, CDR2 SYGVKD. CDR3 length equals 16 residues. V was trimmed by 1 base and J by 5 bases, leaving 15 bases between them. The CDR3 loop is CAISELPRQVENIQYF. DNA of the CDR3: TGTGCCATCAGTGAGTTACCCCGACAGGTCGAAAACATTCAGTACTTC.

The J gene is TRBJ2-5, the V gene TRBV10-2; D is undetermined. CDR1 WSHSY and CDR2 SAAADI come from the germline V gene. Trimming took 2 bases from V and 1 from J, leaving 8 bases between them. The CDR3 is made up of 14 amino acids. The CDR3 region is CASSEGLSQETQYF. CDR3 sequence (DNA): TGCGCCAGCAGTGAGGGTCTGAGCCAAGAGACCCAGTACTTC.

The rearrangement links TRBV4-1 to TRBJ2-5, with D possibly matching TRBD2 (6 bases). The germline CDR1 and CDR2 sequences are MGHRA and YSYEKL. The V and J ends lost 2 bases and 5 bases respectively, with 15 bases between them. This CDR3 region has 15 residues. CDR3 region: CASSQWGVSGETQYF. In DNA form, the CDR3 reads TGCGCCAGCAGCCAATGGGGGGTATCTGGGGAGACCCAGTACTTC.

This chain joins TRBV7-6 and TRBJ2-1; D is ambiguous. Per germline, CDR1 SGHVS and CDR2 FNYEAQ. The V and J ends lost 2 bases and 1 base respectively, with 15 bases between them. The CDR3 covers 17 residues. The CDR3 loop is CASSLLARTGSYNEQFF. In DNA form, the CDR3 reads TGTGCCAGCAGCTTATTAGCACGTACGGGTTCCTACAATGAGCAGTTCTTC.

The rearrangement joins TRBV7-8 to TRBJ2-1; D ambiguous. CDR1 is SGHVS, CDR2 FQNEAQ, per germline. V was cut by 1 base and J by 3 bases, with 7 bases left in between. The CDR3 is made up of 14 amino acids. The CDR3 DNA reads as TGTGCCAGCAGCTTAGGGGTAGTCTACAATGAGCAGTTCTTC. This encodes CASSLGVVYNEQFF.

The rearrangement links TRBV7-2 to TRBJ2-7; 10 bases line up with TRBD1. Trimming at V came to 0 bases and at J to 4 bases, leaving 9 bases not matched to a gene. This CDR3 contains 17 residues. CDR1 and CDR2 (germline): SGHTA, FQGNSA. The CDR3 DNA reads TGTGCCAGCAGCTTAGCGCCTGGACAGGGGGAAGGATACGAGCAGTACTTC. It encodes CASSLAPGQGEGYEQYF.

J is TRBJ2-1 and V is TRBV27; 8 bases are a match to TRBD1. Trimming removed 5 bases from V and 10 bases from J; junction bases left unmatched: 7. The germline CDR1 and CDR2 sequences are MNHEY and SMNVEV (reference sequence). The CDR3 has 13 residues. The CDR3 DNA reads TGTGCCAGCAGTCTGCGGACAGGGTCGGAGCAGTTCTTC. It yields the protein CASSLRTGSEQFF.

The chain is built from TRBV6-5 and TRBJ2-1; 10 nucleotides line up with TRBD2. With V trimmed by 7 bases and J by 9 bases, 9 bases remained unmatched. The CDR3 runs 14 residues. Germline lookup yields CDR1 MNHEY and CDR2 SVGAGI. The CDR3 DNA sequence: TGTGCCAGCACGGGGGCTAGCGGGAGTGGTGAGCAGTTCTTC. Translation: CASTGASGSGEQFF.

The chain combines TRBV7-2 with TRBJ2-5, with D perhaps TRBD2 (5 bases). Germline assignment: CDR1 SGHTA and CDR2 FQGNSA. The length of the CDR3 is 13 residues. V was shortened by 3 bases and J by 5 bases, with 10 bases between the two germline ends. The CDR3 reads CASSLRVFETQYF. CDR3 in DNA: TGTGCCAGCAGCTTGAGGGTTTTTGAGACCCAGTACTTC.

This chain links TRBV9 with TRBJ2-7; the match to TRBD2 covers 11 bases. V lost 4 bases and J lost 6; bases outside the gene matches: 9. The germline V gene has CDR1 SGDLS and CDR2 YYNGEE. The CDR3 has 15 amino acids. The CDR3 coding sequence is TGTGCCAGCAGCCCAGCCGGGACTAGCGGAGGCGAGCAGTACTTC. Translation: CASSPAGTSGGEQYF.

The chain joins TRBV7-2 to TRBJ1-1; no clear D gene. The CDR3 runs 14 residues. Trimming took off 5 bases at V and 2 bases at J, with 12 bases between the two ends. The germline CDR1 and CDR2 sequences are SGHTA and FQGNSA. The DNA for the CDR3 is TGTGCCAGCAGCCCCCTAGGGTTAAACACTGAAGCTTTCTTT. This encodes CASSPLGLNTEAFF.

J is TRBJ1-1 and V is TRBV5-4; possibly TRBD1 for D (6 bases). The CDR3 loop spans 14 amino acids. V shed 7 bases and J shed 4 bases, with 17 bases lying between them. CDR1 and CDR2 from the germline V gene are SGHNT and YYREEE (reference sequence). CDR3 coding DNA: TGTGCCAGCTTTAAGCCGGGGGGCGGCACTGAAGCTTTCTTT. It is translated as CASFKPGGGTEAFF.

The chain carries TRBV4-1 and TRBJ2-1; 10 bases map to TRBD1. V was clipped by 4 bases and J by 6 bases; unmatched bases: 15. Germline values: CDR1 MGHRA, CDR2 YSYEKL. The CDR3 loop spans 18 amino acids. CDR3 residues: CASSPLGQGIGPINEQFF. CDR3 coding DNA: TGCGCCAGCAGCCCCCTGGGACAGGGGATCGGGCCTATCAATGAGCAGTTCTTC.

The chain carries TRBV19 and TRBJ2-5; tentative D call: TRBD1 (6 bases). This CDR3 region has 14 residues. Trimming shortened V by 3 bases and J by 5 bases, and 13 bases separated the two germline ends. Per the germline V gene, CDR1 is LNHDA and CDR2 is SQIVND (reference sequence). CDR3 nucleotides: TGTGCCAGTAGTATGGATGGGGGCCGGGAGACCCAGTACTTC. It codes for CASSMDGGRETQYF.

The chain employs TRBV10-1 and TRBJ1-1; 7 bases are a match to TRBD1. Germline CDR1 WNHNN, CDR2 SYGVQD (reference sequence). With V trimmed by 2 bases and J by 3 bases, 3 bases remained unmatched. CDR3 length equals 14 residues. CDR3 coding DNA: TGCGCCAGCAGTGAGGGCAGGGGGGACACTGAAGCTTTCTTT. Translation: CASSEGRGDTEAFF.

The chain uses TRBV25-1 and TRBJ2-1, with D tentatively TRBD1 (5 bases). The germline V gene encodes CDR1 MGHDK and CDR2 SYGVNS. The CDR3 runs to 13 residues. V dropped 6 bases and J dropped 5 bases, with 11 bases sitting between them. The CDR3 nucleotides are TGTGCCAGCAGAGAGCTAGGGGACAATGAGCAGTTCTTC. As protein: CASRELGDNEQFF.

V usage is TRBV4-1 and J usage is TRBJ2-1; D possibly corresponds to TRBD2 (5 bases). The CDR3 has 12 residues. Trimming removed 5 bases from V and 10 bases from J, with 12 bases in between. Germline CDR1 and CDR2: MGHRA and YSYEKL. CDR3 DNA sequence: TGCGCCAGCAGCTACGTCGGGAAGGAGCAGTTCTTC. This gives the protein CASSYVGKEQFF.